Listed here are 23 T cell receptor beta chains from one sample, sequenced in a study of shared clonotypes between healthy human individuals (dated by TCRdb to 2019 to 2021). The library was generated by the immunoSEQ multiplex PCR assay. In its TCRdb copy, this immuneACCESS table keeps in-frame sequences only and misses some clones. Where compared with another copy, unresolved V genes explain less than half of these, and the others have no known cause. The sample profile shows roughly 1.4 million clones; about 98.5% of them were found once. The leading ten clones occupy about 0.34% of the sample. Sequencing input: naive CD4+ T cells sorted from blood. According to the study, the label for this sample's cell subset or site signals: CD45RA+ positively selected. The source is a man aged 25-45 years in good health.

This chain links TRBV9 with TRBJ1-2, with D maybe TRBD1 (5 bases). This CDR3 spans 16 amino acids. Per the germline V gene, CDR1 is SGDLS and CDR2 is YYNGEE. The V end was cut by 4 bases, the J end by 8 bases, with 24 bases between. CDR3 residues: CASSPSTRGLLGGYTF. The CDR3 region has the DNA TGTGCCAGCAGCCCTTCAACCCGGGGACTGCTAGGCGGCTACACCTTC.

The chain couples TRBV5-6 to TRBJ1-4; D is undetermined. Trimming cost V 4 bases and J 7 bases, with 20 bases left between them. The V gene's germline CDR1 is SGHDT and CDR2 YYEEEE. The CDR3 loop spans 16 amino acids. The CDR3 bases are TGTGCCAGCAGCCGCAACCGAGAGGGCAGGAGTGAAAAACTGTTTTTT. Its translation is CASSRNREGRSEKLFF.

V is TRBV11-3 and J is TRBJ2-3; 9 nucleotides match TRBD2. V was pared by 1 base and J by 4 bases, with 6 bases of the junction left unmatched. CDR1 and CDR2 from the germline V gene are SGHNT and YENEEA. The CDR3 is 16 residues long. The DNA of the CDR3 is TGTGCCAGCAGCTTAGGGCTAGCGGGAACACCAGATACGCAGTATTTT. Its protein product is CASSLGLAGTPDTQYF. The whole variable domain, filled in from reference TRBV11-3 and TRBJ2-3, reads EAGVVQSPRYKIIEKKQPVAFWCNPISGHNTLYWYLQNLGQGPELLIRYENEEAVDDSQLPKDRFSAERLKGVDSTLKIQPAELGDSAVYLCASSLGLAGTPDTQYFGPGTRLTVL.

This rearrangement joins TRBV2 to TRBJ1-4, with a tentative D call TRBD1 (6 bases). The CDR3 has 16 amino acids. Germline assignment: CDR1 SNHLY and CDR2 FYNNEI. The V and J ends lost 6 bases and 2 bases respectively, with 16 bases between them. CDR3 coding DNA: TGTGCCAGCAGCGAGGGGGGGGCTGGGACTAATGAAAAACTGTTTTTT. Its translation: CASSEGGAGTNEKLFF. The full variable domain, in which reference TRBV2 and TRBJ1-4 provide the parts outside the CDR3, is EPEVTQTPSHQVTQMGQEVILRCVPISNHLYFYWYRQILGQKVEFLVSFYNNEISEKSEIFDDQFSVERPDGSNFTLKIRSTKLEDSAMYFCASSEGGAGTNEKLFFGSGTQLSVL.

This sequence joins TRBV6-5 and TRBJ2-7; TRBD1 matches 9 bases. This CDR3 has 15 residues. CDR1 MNHEY and CDR2 SVGAGI come from the germline V gene. V gave up 5 bases and J gave up 4 bases; unmatched junction bases: 9. CDR3 amino acids: CASSPDRGRLYEQYF. In DNA, the CDR3 is TGTGCCAGCAGTCCGGACAGGGGACGGCTTTACGAGCAGTACTTC.

The chain carries TRBV5-1 and TRBJ2-2, with 8 bases aligning to TRBD2. The CDR3 contains 15 residues. CDR1 is SGHRS, CDR2 YFSETQ, per germline. The trim removed 0 bases at V and 7 bases at J, leaving 5 bases unmatched. CDR3 region: CASSLDGRAHGELFF. CDR3 nucleotides: TGCGCCAGCAGCTTGGACGGGAGGGCCCACGGGGAGCTGTTTTTT.

The J gene is TRBJ2-5, the V gene TRBV2, with D possibly TRBD1 on 6 matching bases. Germline V gene lookup returns CDR1 SNHLY and CDR2 FYNNEI. The V and J ends lost 5 bases and 3 bases respectively, with 13 bases between them. This CDR3 spans 14 amino acids. The CDR3 sequence is CASSRTVPEETQYF. CDR3 DNA sequence: TGTGCCAGCAGTCGGACAGTACCTGAAGAGACCCAGTACTTC.

The chain has TRBV18 and TRBJ1-1; 7 positions match TRBD1. V was pared by 3 bases and J by 4 bases, with 8 bases of the junction left unmatched. This CDR3 comprises 15 residues. The germline V gene encodes CDR1 KGHSH and CDR2 LQKENI. The CDR3 spells CASSPRQGVSTEAFF. CDR3 DNA sequence: TGTGCCAGCTCACCGAGGCAGGGGGTAAGCACTGAAGCTTTCTTT.

Only one count was recorded for this clone. The genes are TRBV9 and TRBJ2-5; 7 bases are a match to TRBD1. The CDR3 spans 15 residues. With 5 bases clipped from V and 5 bases from J, the junction kept 12 bases outside the gene matches. In germline, CDR1 is SGDLS, CDR2 YYNGEE. CDR3 protein: CASRRQGMAGETQYF. DNA of the CDR3: TGTGCCAGCAGAAGACAGGGTATGGCCGGGGAGACCCAGTACTTC.

The chain's CDR3 is CASSDYREPGGNEQYF. The CDR3 DNA follows: TGTGCCAGCAGTGACTACCGGGAGCCAGGGGGGAACGAGCAGTACTTC. V gene TRBV6-4 combines with J gene TRBJ2-7; maybe TRBD1 (7 bases). The CDR3 extends over 16 amino acids. V was clipped by 1 base and J by 5 bases, with 18 bases between them. Germline V gene data show CDR1 as MRHNA and CDR2 as SNTAGT.

The rearrangement links TRBV5-4 to TRBJ2-5; D possibly corresponds to TRBD1 (6 bases). CDR1 and CDR2 (germline): SGHNT, YYREEE (reference sequence). V dropped 1 base and J dropped 0 bases, with 10 bases sitting between them. The CDR3 has 15 residues. DNA of the CDR3: TGTGCCAGCAGCTTGCGACAGGCGAACCAAGAGACCCAGTACTTC. The encoded protein is CASSLRQANQETQYF.

This rearrangement joins TRBV5-1 to TRBJ2-3, with D unresolved. The CDR3 spans 13 residues. Trimming cost V 4 bases and J 7 bases, with 13 bases left between them. Germline assignment: CDR1 SGHRS and CDR2 YFSETQ. CDR3 nucleotides: TGCGCCAGCAGCCAACGCAGAGGTAATACGCAGTATTTT. Its protein is CASSQRRGNTQYF.

This rearrangement joins TRBV4-1 to TRBJ2-7, with no clear D. The V gene lost 1 base and the J gene lost 2 bases, with 15 bases spanning the gap. Germline lookup yields CDR1 MGHRA and CDR2 YSYEKL. This CDR3 spans 16 amino acids. The CDR3 spells CASSQVVGSAAYEQYF. CDR3 bases: TGCGCCAGCAGCCAAGTGGTGGGGTCTGCCGCCTACGAGCAGTACTTC.

The CDR3 DNA follows: TGTGCCAGCAGCCAAGATCCTTTTGGCCCAGATTCTTATAGCAATCAGCCCCAGCATTTT. As protein: CASSQDPFGPDSYSNQPQHF. V gene TRBV4-2 combines with J gene TRBJ1-5; D call uncertain. V was cut by 0 bases and J by 0 bases, with 21 bases left in between. The CDR3 is made up of 20 amino acids. The germline CDR1 and CDR2 sequences are LGHNA and YNFKEQ.

This chain links TRBV7-3 with TRBJ2-5; no reliable D call. Trimming left V 5 bases short and J 4 bases short, with 17 bases between. The CDR3 extends over 15 amino acids. CDR1 and CDR2 from the germline V gene are SGHTA and FQGTGA. This CDR3 reads CASSPTSYGIETQYF. DNA for the CDR3: TGTGCCAGCAGCCCGACGAGTTACGGAATAGAGACCCAGTACTTC.

The chain uses TRBV7-7 and TRBJ1-3; no clear D gene. V shed 2 bases and J shed 6 bases, with 5 bases lying between them. Germline lookup yields CDR1 SSHAT and CDR2 FNYEAQ (reference sequence). The CDR3 totals 12 residues. CDR3 in amino acids: CASSLFVNTIYF. The CDR3 DNA is TGTGCCAGCAGCTTATTCGTAAACACCATATATTTT.

The rearrangement uses TRBV4-2 and TRBJ2-1; 10 positions match TRBD2. There are 15 residues in the CDR3. With 5 bases clipped from V and 3 bases from J, the junction kept 4 bases outside the gene matches. Germline assignment: CDR1 LGHNA and CDR2 YNFKEQ. The CDR3 DNA reads TGTGCCAGCAGCGTCGGACTAGCGGTCTACAATGAGCAGTTCTTC. Translating gives CASSVGLAVYNEQFF.

Here the CDR3 DNA reads TGTGCCAGCAGCTTAGCAGGGGCGGAGGGCTACACCTTC. Its translation is CASSLAGAEGYTF. The chain is built from TRBV5-4 and TRBJ1-2; tentatively, D is TRBD1 (6 bases). CDR3 length: 13 residues. Germline V gene sequence: CDR1 SGHNT, CDR2 YYREEE (reference sequence). V lost 2 bases to trimming and J lost 8 bases, with 13 bases between them.

This clone was picked up one time. V is TRBV18 and J is TRBJ1-1; D unresolved. Looked up from germline, CDR1 is KGHSH and CDR2 is LQKENI. The CDR3 has 13 amino acids. V shed 5 bases and J shed 2 bases, with 9 bases lying between them. CDR3 amino acids: CASSATANTEAFF. CDR3 coding DNA: TGTGCCAGCTCAGCCACAGCAAACACTGAAGCTTTCTTT.

This clone has just one count. The chain joins TRBV5-1 to TRBJ1-1, with unresolved D. The CDR3 has 14 amino acids. Germline V gives CDR1 SGHRS, CDR2 YFSETQ. Trimming removed 5 bases at V and 1 base at J, with 12 bases between. For the CDR3, the DNA is TGCGCCAGCAGATCCTCTACGGAGAACACTGAAGCTTTCTTT. It yields the protein CASRSSTENTEAFF.

The chain links TRBV5-1 to TRBJ2-7; 7 bases are a match to TRBD2. From germline, CDR1 is SGHRS and CDR2 YFSETQ. Trimming took 1 base from V and 4 from J; bases not matched to a gene: 2. This CDR3 comprises 13 residues. The CDR3 region is CASSLPGRYEQYF. The DNA of the CDR3 is TGCGCCAGCAGCTTGCCCGGGAGGTACGAGCAGTACTTC.

The chain combines TRBV29-1 with TRBJ1-1; TRBD1 might be the D (5 bases). The CDR3 sequence is 12 residues long. Germline V gene sequence: CDR1 SQVTM, CDR2 ANQGSEA. V lost 6 bases and J lost 4, with 12 bases in between. The DNA of the CDR3 is TGCAGCGTGGATCAGGGTTCCACTGAAGCTTTCTTT. It yields the protein CSVDQGSTEAFF.

V gene TRBV19 combines with J gene TRBJ2-1, with 10 nucleotides matching TRBD2. The length of the CDR3 is 15 residues. Germline trimming cut 4 bases from V and 8 bases from J; bases unmatched to any gene: 8. Germline lookup yields CDR1 LNHDA and CDR2 SQIVND (reference sequence). CDR3 region: CASSTSGRAAHEQFF. The DNA of the CDR3 is TGTGCCAGTAGTACAAGCGGGAGGGCCGCTCATGAGCAGTTCTTC.